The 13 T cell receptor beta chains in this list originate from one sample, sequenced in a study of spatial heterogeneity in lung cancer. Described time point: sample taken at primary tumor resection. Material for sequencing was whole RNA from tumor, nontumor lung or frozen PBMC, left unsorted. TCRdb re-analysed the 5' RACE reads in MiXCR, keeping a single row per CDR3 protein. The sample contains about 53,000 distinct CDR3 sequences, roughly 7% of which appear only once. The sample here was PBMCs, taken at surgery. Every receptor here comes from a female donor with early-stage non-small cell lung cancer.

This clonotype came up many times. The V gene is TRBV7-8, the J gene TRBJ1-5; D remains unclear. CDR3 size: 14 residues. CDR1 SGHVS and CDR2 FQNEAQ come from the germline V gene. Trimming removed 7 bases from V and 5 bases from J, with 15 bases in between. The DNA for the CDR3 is TGTGCCAGCACCTTTGGCCGGTTAGATCAGCCCCAGCATTTT. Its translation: CASTFGRLDQPQHF.

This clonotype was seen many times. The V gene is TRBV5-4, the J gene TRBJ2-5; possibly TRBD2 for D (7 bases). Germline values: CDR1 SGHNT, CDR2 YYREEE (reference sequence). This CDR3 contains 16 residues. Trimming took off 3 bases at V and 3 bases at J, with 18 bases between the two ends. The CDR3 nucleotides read TGTGCCAGCAGCTGGGGCCGGCGGGGGCCAGAAGAGACCCAGTACTTC. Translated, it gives CASSWGRRGPEETQYF.

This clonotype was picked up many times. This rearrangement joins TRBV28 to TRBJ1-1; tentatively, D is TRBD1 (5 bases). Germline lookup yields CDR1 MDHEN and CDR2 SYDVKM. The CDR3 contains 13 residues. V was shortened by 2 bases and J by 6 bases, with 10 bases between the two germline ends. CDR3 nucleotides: TGTGCCAGCAGTTTACCGCGGGGACCTGAAGCTTTCTTT. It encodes CASSLPRGPEAFF.

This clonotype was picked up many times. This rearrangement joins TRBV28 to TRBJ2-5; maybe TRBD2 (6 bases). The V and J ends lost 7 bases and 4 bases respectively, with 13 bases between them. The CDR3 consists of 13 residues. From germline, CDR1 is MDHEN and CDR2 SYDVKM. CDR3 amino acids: CASKRGAVETQYF. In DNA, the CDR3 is TGTGCCAGCAAGCGCGGGGCGGTAGAGACCCAGTACTTC. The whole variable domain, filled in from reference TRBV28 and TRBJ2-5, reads DVKVTQSSRYLVKRTGEKVFLECVQDMDHENMFWYRQDPGLGLRLIYFSYDVKMKEKGDIPEGYSVSREKKERFSLILESASTNQTSMYLCASKRGAVETQYFGPGTRLLVL.

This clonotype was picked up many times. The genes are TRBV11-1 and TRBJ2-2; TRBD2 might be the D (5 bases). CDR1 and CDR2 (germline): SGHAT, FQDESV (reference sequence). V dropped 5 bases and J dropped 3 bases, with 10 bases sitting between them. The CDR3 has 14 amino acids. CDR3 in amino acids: CASSLAGDTGELFF. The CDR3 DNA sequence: TGTGCCAGCAGCCTGGCCGGGGACACCGGGGAGCTGTTTTTT. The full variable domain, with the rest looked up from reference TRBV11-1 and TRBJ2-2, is EAEVAQSPRYKITEKSQAVAFWCDPISGHATLYWYRQILGQGPELLVQFQDESVVDDSQLPKDRFSAERLKGVDSTLKIQPAELGDSAMYLCASSLAGDTGELFFGEGSRLTVL.

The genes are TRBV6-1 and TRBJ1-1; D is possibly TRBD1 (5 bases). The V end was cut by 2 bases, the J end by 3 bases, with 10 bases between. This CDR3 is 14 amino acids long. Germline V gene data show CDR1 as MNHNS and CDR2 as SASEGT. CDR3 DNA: TGTGCCAGCAGTGAAATGCTGGGGCACACTGAAGCTTTCTTT. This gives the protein CASSEMLGHTEAFF.

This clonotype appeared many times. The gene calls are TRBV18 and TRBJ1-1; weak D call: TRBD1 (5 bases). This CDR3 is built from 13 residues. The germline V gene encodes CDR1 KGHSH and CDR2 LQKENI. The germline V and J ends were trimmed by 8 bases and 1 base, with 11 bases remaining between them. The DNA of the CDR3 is TGTGCCAGCCTAAGGGGTCAGAACACTGAAGCTTTCTTT. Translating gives CASLRGQNTEAFF.

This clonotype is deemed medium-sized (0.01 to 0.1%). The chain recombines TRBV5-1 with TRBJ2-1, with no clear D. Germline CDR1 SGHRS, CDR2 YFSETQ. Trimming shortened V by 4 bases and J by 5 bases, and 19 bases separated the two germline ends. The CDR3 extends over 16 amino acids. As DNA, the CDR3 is TGCGCCAGCAGCAAGGAAATAGCTCTACCCAACAATGAGCAGTTCTTC. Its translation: CASSKEIALPNNEQFF.

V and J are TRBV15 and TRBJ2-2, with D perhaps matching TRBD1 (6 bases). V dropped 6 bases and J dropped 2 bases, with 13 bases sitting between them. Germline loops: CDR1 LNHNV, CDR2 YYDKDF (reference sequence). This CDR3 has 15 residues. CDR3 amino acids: CATRDRQGNTGELFF. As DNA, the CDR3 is TGTGCCACCAGGGACAGACAAGGCAACACCGGGGAGCTGTTTTTT.

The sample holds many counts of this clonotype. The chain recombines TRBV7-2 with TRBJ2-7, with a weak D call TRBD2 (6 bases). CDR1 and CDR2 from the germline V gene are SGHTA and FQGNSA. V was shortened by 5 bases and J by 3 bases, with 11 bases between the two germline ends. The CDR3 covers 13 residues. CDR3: CASSRGSFYEQYF. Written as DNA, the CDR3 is TGTGCCAGCAGCCGGGGGTCGTTCTACGAGCAGTACTTC.

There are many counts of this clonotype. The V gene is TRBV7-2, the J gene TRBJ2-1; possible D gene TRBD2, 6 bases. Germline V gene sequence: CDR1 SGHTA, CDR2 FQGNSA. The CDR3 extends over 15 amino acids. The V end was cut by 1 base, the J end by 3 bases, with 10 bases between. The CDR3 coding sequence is TGTGCCAGCAGCTTAGTAACGGGGGACTACAATGAGCAGTTCTTC. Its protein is CASSLVTGDYNEQFF.

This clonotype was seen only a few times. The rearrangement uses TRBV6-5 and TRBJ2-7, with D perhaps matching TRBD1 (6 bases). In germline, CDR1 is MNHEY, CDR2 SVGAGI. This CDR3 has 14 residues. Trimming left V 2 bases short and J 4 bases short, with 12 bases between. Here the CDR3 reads CASSYRTRGYEQYF. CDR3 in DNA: TGTGCCAGCAGTTACCGCACGAGGGGGTACGAGCAGTACTTC.

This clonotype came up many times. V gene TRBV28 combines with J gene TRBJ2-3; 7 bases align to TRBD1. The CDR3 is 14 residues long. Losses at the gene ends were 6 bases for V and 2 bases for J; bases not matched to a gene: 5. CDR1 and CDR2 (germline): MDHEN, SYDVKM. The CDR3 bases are TGTGCCAGCAGGACGGGACAGAACACAGATACGCAGTATTTT. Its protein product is CASRTGQNTDTQYF. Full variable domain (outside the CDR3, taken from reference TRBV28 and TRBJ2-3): DVKVTQSSRYLVKRTGEKVFLECVQDMDHENMFWYRQDPGLGLRLIYFSYDVKMKEKGDIPEGYSVSREKKERFSLILESASTNQTSMYLCASRTGQNTDTQYFGPGTRLTVL.